Each of the 22 T cell receptor beta chains below was sequenced from the same sample in a study of blood T cell repertoires in COVID-19. The repertoire was sequenced with immunoSEQ multiplex PCR; TCRdb's copy has only in-frame clones and lacks some. The sample has under 200,000 clones, around 87% seen once. The specimen sequenced was peripheral blood. Receptor source: a man between 40 and 49 years old with active or convalescent COVID-19.

The rearrangement uses TRBV5-1 and TRBJ2-7; TRBD2 matches 12 bases. Looked up from germline, CDR1 is SGHRS and CDR2 is YFSETQ. CDR3 size: 17 residues. The V and J ends lost 4 bases and 3 bases, in that order; junction bases with no gene match: 11. CDR3 DNA sequence: TGCGCCAGCAGCGGGACCGGACTAGCGGGGAAAAGCTACGAGCAGTACTTC. Protein sequence: CASSGTGLAGKSYEQYF.

The chain couples TRBV9 to TRBJ1-2; D uncertain. V was clipped by 4 bases and J by 3 bases, with 10 bases between them. The length of the CDR3 is 13 residues. Per germline, CDR1 SGDLS and CDR2 YYNGEE. The CDR3 nucleotides are TGTGCCAGCAGCCCCGGGAGGGACTATGGCTACACCTTC. Protein sequence: CASSPGRDYGYTF.

This clone occurred a few times. The chain recombines TRBV30 with TRBJ1-2, with D perhaps matching TRBD1 (5 bases). V lost 2 bases to trimming and J lost 7 bases, with 20 bases between them. This CDR3 comprises 15 residues. The V gene's germline CDR1 is GTSNPN and CDR2 SVGIG (reference sequence). The CDR3 loop is CAWSLTRGGKGGYTF. DNA for the CDR3: TGTGCCTGGAGTTTAACCCGGGGGGGAAAAGGTGGCTACACCTTC.

The V and J genes are TRBV10-3 and TRBJ2-7; 7 bases are shared with TRBD1. Germline V lookup: CDR1 ENHRY, CDR2 SYGVKD. This CDR3 contains 13 residues. V shed 10 bases and J 0 bases; nucleotides not matched to a gene: 6. CDR3 loop: CATLRDSSYEQYF. CDR3 in DNA: TGTGCCACTCTCCGGGACAGCTCCTACGAGCAGTACTTC.

The chain employs TRBV4-2 and TRBJ1-6; 8 nucleotides align to TRBD1. This CDR3 contains 16 residues. Germline CDR1 reads LGHNA; CDR2 reads YNFKEQ. V shed 2 bases and J 8 bases; nucleotides not matched to a gene: 8. The CDR3 DNA reads as TGTGCCAGCAGCCAATTTCCAGACAGGGGATATTCACCCCTCCACTTT. As protein: CASSQFPDRGYSPLHF.

This clone has more than one count but fewer than ten. The rearrangement uses TRBV3-1 (or the pseudogene TRBV3-2) and TRBJ1-3; D might be TRBD1 (5 bases). This CDR3 region has 14 residues. Trimming removed 4 bases from V and 3 bases from J, with 10 bases in between. The germline V gene encodes CDR1 LGHDT and CDR2 YNNKEL (reference sequence). The CDR3 protein is CASSPAGVGNTIYF. The CDR3 DNA reads TGTGCCAGCAGCCCCGCGGGGGTTGGAAACACCATATATTTT.

The chain carries TRBV5-6 and TRBJ1-2, with 9 bases lining up with TRBD1. Unmatched junction bases numbered 10, after V lost 0 bases and J lost 10 bases. Germline-derived CDR1 and CDR2 are SGHDT and YYEEEE. The CDR3 spans 15 residues. The CDR3 is CASSLVGTGQGFYTF. The CDR3 DNA follows: TGTGCCAGCAGCTTGGTTGGTACGGGACAGGGATTCTACACCTTC.

The gene calls are TRBV29-1 and TRBJ2-7; D may be TRBD1 (5 bases). The CDR3 length is 13 residues. The germline CDR1 and CDR2 sequences are SQVTM and ANQGSEA. Trimming shortened V by 7 bases and J by 3 bases, and 16 bases separated the two germline ends. CDR3 residues: CSGGARAFYEQYF. The CDR3 bases are TGCAGCGGGGGCGCCAGGGCGTTCTACGAGCAGTACTTC.

The rearrangement joins TRBV5-1 to TRBJ2-7; 7 nucleotides line up with TRBD1. The CDR3 runs 16 residues. Germline-derived CDR1 and CDR2 are SGHRS and YFSETQ. The trim removed 0 bases at V and 0 bases at J, leaving 6 bases unmatched. The CDR3 nucleotides read TGCGCCAGCAGCTTGGAACCGGGACAGACCTCCTACGAGCAGTACTTC. Protein: CASSLEPGQTSYEQYF.

The chain joins TRBV30 to TRBJ2-5; 9 bases are a match to TRBD1. The ends lost 1 base at V and 5 bases at J; junction bases unmatched: 2. Germline V lookup: CDR1 GTSNPN, CDR2 SVGIG (reference sequence). There are 13 residues in the CDR3. The CDR3 here is CAWSAGQGETQYF. The CDR3 DNA follows: TGTGCCTGGAGTGCCGGACAGGGGGAGACCCAGTACTTC. Combining the CDR3 with reference TRBV30 and TRBJ2-5 gives the whole variable domain SQTIHQWPATLVQPVGSPLSLECTVEGTSNPNLYWYRQAAGRGLQLLFYSVGIGQISSEVPQNLSASRPQDRQFILSSKKLLLSDSGFYLCAWSAGQGETQYFGPGTRLLVL.

V gene TRBV7-2 combines with J gene TRBJ2-3; TRBD1 aligns across 9 bases. J was trimmed by 5 bases and V by 6 bases; bases with no gene match: 12. Looked up from germline, CDR1 is SGHTA and CDR2 is FQGNSA. The CDR3 is 16 amino acids. The CDR3: CASSPPPDRGVDTQYF. The CDR3, as DNA: TGTGCCAGCAGTCCCCCTCCGGACAGGGGAGTAGATACGCAGTATTTT.

The V gene is TRBV6-5, the J gene TRBJ2-5; D gene uncertain. CDR3 size: 12 residues. V lost 7 bases to trimming and J lost 5 bases, with 11 bases between them. CDR1 and CDR2 (germline): MNHEY, SVGAGI. CDR3 in DNA: TGTGCCAGCATCGGATTCGGGGAGACCCAGTACTTC. Amino acid sequence: CASIGFGETQYF.

J is TRBJ2-7 and V is TRBV5-4; D perhaps matches TRBD2 (6 bases). Trimming stripped 4 bases from V and 4 bases from J, with 15 bases between. Germline CDR1 is SGHNT and CDR2 is YYREEE (reference sequence). There are 14 residues in the CDR3. CDR3 bases: TGTGCCAGCAGCCACCGGGACTCGACTTACGAGCAGTACTTC. Translating it yields CASSHRDSTYEQYF.

The chain carries TRBV9 and TRBJ1-3; unclear D gene. Trimming removed 0 bases from V and 4 bases from J, with 11 bases in between. The CDR3 sequence is 15 residues long. Germline values: CDR1 SGDLS, CDR2 YYNGEE. CDR3 region: CASSVAGDSGNTIYF. The DNA for the CDR3 is TGTGCCAGCAGCGTAGCTGGAGACTCAGGAAACACCATATATTTT. Supplemented by reference TRBV9 and TRBJ1-3, the full variable domain reads DSGVTQTPKHLITATGQRVTLRCSPRSGDLSVYWYQQSLDQGLQFLIQYYNGEERAKGNILERFSAQQFPDLHSELNLSSLELGDSALYFCASSVAGDSGNTIYFGEGSWLTVV.

V and J are TRBV3-1 (or the pseudogene TRBV3-2) and TRBJ1-3, with D perhaps matching TRBD1 (6 bases). Germline assignment: CDR1 LGHDT and CDR2 YNNKEL (reference sequence). Between the trimmed V and J ends, which lost 2 bases and 2 bases, there was a span of 10 bases. The CDR3 loop spans 15 amino acids. CDR3 residues: CASSQSQGTGNTIYF. CDR3 nucleotide sequence: TGTGCCAGCAGCCAATCACAGGGAACTGGAAACACCATATATTTT.

The chain uses TRBV12-5 and TRBJ2-5; TRBD1 agrees at 8 bases. The junction had 11 bases not matched to a gene; V was cut back by 6 bases and J by 5 bases. From germline, CDR1 is LGHNT and CDR2 FRNRAP. The CDR3 has 15 residues. CDR3 nucleotides: TGTGCTAGTGGCTCTGGGACAGGTTATCCGGAGACCCAGTACTTC. Translated: CASGSGTGYPETQYF. The full variable domain, its missing parts supplied by reference TRBV12-5 and TRBJ2-5, is DARVTQTPRHKVTEMGQEVTMRCQPILGHNTVFWYRQTMMQGLELLAYFRNRAPLDDSGMPKDRFSAEMPDATLATLKIQPSEPRDSAVYFCASGSGTGYPETQYFGPGTRLLVL.

The chain couples TRBV7-9 to TRBJ1-2; a weak D match, TRBD1 (6 bases). The CDR3 is 13 amino acids. Germline-derived CDR1 and CDR2 are SEHNR and FQNEAQ (reference sequence). V shed 5 bases and J shed 4 bases, with 11 bases lying between them. The chain's CDR3 is CASSHADSYGYTF. As DNA, the CDR3 is TGTGCCAGCAGCCACGCGGACAGCTATGGCTACACCTTC.

V is TRBV7-9 and J is TRBJ2-7, with a tentative D call TRBD2 (5 bases). V dropped 5 bases and J dropped 6 bases, with 20 bases sitting between them. Germline V gene sequence: CDR1 SEHNR, CDR2 FQNEAQ (reference sequence). The CDR3 is 15 residues long. CDR3 bases: TGTGCCAGCAGCCCCCGTGACCGGGGTACGTCCGAGCAGTACTTC. Translation: CASSPRDRGTSEQYF.

The rearrangement uses TRBV19 and TRBJ1-5; 8 bases agree with TRBD1. There are 15 residues in the CDR3. With V trimmed by 5 bases and J by 5 bases, 8 bases remained unmatched. From germline, CDR1 is LNHDA and CDR2 SQIVND (reference sequence). DNA for the CDR3: TGTGCCAGTAGTCTCAGGGGGCGCAGTCATCAGCCCCAGCATTTT. Its translation is CASSLRGRSHQPQHF.

The V gene is TRBV19, the J gene TRBJ2-1, with TRBD2 as a possible D gene (5 bases). The CDR3 covers 12 residues. The V gene lost 10 bases and the J gene lost 6 bases, with 13 bases spanning the gap. Per the germline V gene, CDR1 is LNHDA and CDR2 is SQIVND (reference sequence). CDR3 sequence reads: CATEGGGNEQFF. In DNA form, the CDR3 reads TGTGCCACAGAGGGCGGTGGCAATGAGCAGTTCTTC.

This clone was observed once. The rearrangement uses TRBV9 and TRBJ2-2, with D possibly being TRBD2 (6 bases). This CDR3 is 17 amino acids long. The V gene lost 4 bases and the J gene lost 7 bases, with 23 bases spanning the gap. Germline CDR1 reads SGDLS; CDR2 reads YYNGEE. The CDR3 loop is CASSPIRGSTLGGELFF. Written as DNA, the CDR3 is TGTGCCAGCAGCCCAATTCGGGGGTCCACACTCGGCGGGGAGCTGTTTTTT.

The chain's CDR3 is CSAQGDYNEQFF. As DNA, the CDR3 is TGCAGCGCACAGGGGGACTACAATGAGCAGTTCTTC. The gene calls are TRBV29-1 and TRBJ2-1, with 8 nucleotides matching TRBD1. V trimming: 7 bases; J trimming: 3 bases; junction bases outside the gene matches: 2. This CDR3 has 12 residues. Germline CDR1 and CDR2: SQVTM and ANQGSEA.